Following are 14 T cell receptor beta chains from one sample sequenced in a study of spatial heterogeneity in lung cancer. Findings and caveats of the study: Counts of expanded intratumoral alpha and beta TCRs tracked tumor mutation counts.

Which antigens these TCRs recognize remains unknown. TCRdb processed the 5' RACE reads anew with MiXCR; each CDR3 protein has one entry. The table includes over 15,000 distinct CDR3 sequences, roughly 5.8% detected once. Documented time point: sample taken at primary tumor resection. The sequencing used lung tumor tissue, collected at surgery. The origin of the receptors is a female donor with early-stage non-small cell lung cancer.

As concerns this clonotype: As an off-target read in a library built for alpha chains, this beta chain has a frequency of little significance. V and J are TRBV4-2 and TRBJ2-7; the D gene is possibly TRBD2 (5 bases). The CDR3 runs to 15 residues. Trimming shortened V by 1 base and J by 1 base, and 11 bases separated the two germline ends. Per the germline V gene, CDR1 is LGHNA and CDR2 is YNFKEQ. The CDR3: CASSQGLSESYEQYF. Written as DNA, the CDR3 is TGTGCCAGCAGCCAAGGGCTTAGCGAATCCTACGAGCAGTACTTC.

This clonotype was observed a few times. This beta chain is an unintended read in a library built for alpha chains; its size means little. The chain has TRBV5-1 and TRBJ2-2; D is undetermined. V lost 4 bases, J lost 1 base, and 8 bases lay in between. Per germline, CDR1 SGHRS and CDR2 YFSETQ. The CDR3 loop spans 14 amino acids. CDR3 sequence reads: CASSHRQNTGELFF. The CDR3 region has the DNA TGCGCCAGCAGCCACAGACAGAACACCGGGGAGCTGTTTTTT.

This clonotype was observed at least ten times. This beta chain turned up in a library designed for alpha chains; as an off-target read, its abundance says little. The CDR3 region is CASSLGVGEAFF. DNA for the CDR3: TGTGCCAGCAGCTTAGGAGTAGGGGAAGCTTTCTTT. This chain links TRBV7-2 with TRBJ1-1; D gene unclear. The V gene lost 1 base and the J gene lost 8 bases, with 8 bases spanning the gap. CDR3 size: 12 residues. The germline CDR1 and CDR2 sequences are SGHTA and FQGNSA. The variable domain in full, completed from reference TRBV7-2 and TRBJ1-1, reads GAGVSQSPSNKVTEKGKDVELRCDPISGHTALYWYRQSLGQGLEFLIYFQGNSAPDKSGLPSDRFSAERTGGSVSTLTIQRTQQEDSAVYLCASSLGVGEAFFGQGTRLTVV.

There are many counts of this clonotype. The library was prepared for alpha chains; this beta chain is a stray read, so its frequency means little. The genes are TRBV7-8 and TRBJ2-5, with D uncertain. The CDR3 contains 14 residues. Looked up from germline, CDR1 is SGHVS and CDR2 is FQNEAQ. V lost 2 bases and J lost 5, with 12 bases in between. This CDR3 is CASSLQMEFETQYF. In DNA, the CDR3 is TGTGCCAGCAGCTTACAAATGGAATTTGAGACCCAGTACTTC.

This clonotype was seen ten or more times. This beta chain turned up in a library designed for alpha chains; as an off-target read, its abundance says little. The gene calls are TRBV27 and TRBJ2-7; 9 bases line up with TRBD2. Germline assignment: CDR1 MNHEY and CDR2 SMNVEV (reference sequence). The V gene end was trimmed by 6 bases and the J gene end by 7 bases; junction bases not matched to a gene: 10. CDR3 length equals 14 residues. CDR3 residues: CASSISGSLREQYF. CDR3 nucleotide sequence: TGTGCCAGCAGCATTAGCGGGAGCCTTAGGGAGCAGTACTTC.

This clonotype was counted at least ten times. Because the library targeted alpha chains, this beta chain is an off-target read whose size means little. This chain connects TRBV19 to TRBJ2-7, with 8 positions matching TRBD2. The CDR3 sequence is 13 residues long. The trim removed 9 bases at V and 5 bases at J, leaving 9 bases unmatched. Germline V gene data show CDR1 as LNHDA and CDR2 as SQIVND (reference sequence). CDR3 protein: CARPTSEGHEQYF. CDR3 coding DNA: TGTGCCAGACCGACTAGCGAGGGCCACGAGCAGTACTTC. Full variable domain (outside the CDR3, taken from reference TRBV19 and TRBJ2-7): DGGITQSPKYLFRKEGQNVTLSCEQNLNHDAMYWYRQDPGQGLRLIYYSQIVNDFQKGDIAEGYSVSREKKESFPLTVTSAQKNPTAFYLCARPTSEGHEQYFGPGTRLTVT.

As for this clonotype: A read error is possible here, since a much larger clone lies one base away. The CDR3 carries no conserved terminal phenylalanine or tryptophan, so it likely arises from a read error. This beta chain came through as a stray read in a library set up for alpha chains, and its size says little. This chain joins TRBV14 and TRBJ2-1; D call uncertain. V was pared by 3 bases and J by 10 bases, with 7 bases between. The CDR3 consists of 11 residues. Germline V gives CDR1 SGHDN, CDR2 FVKESK. As DNA, the CDR3 is TGTGCCAGCAGCCAGGGCCCCGAGCAGTTCTCC. This sequence encodes CASSQGPEQFS.

This clonotype was recorded a few times. This beta chain lies outside the target of a library built for alpha chains; its clone size means little. The chain recombines TRBV29-1 with TRBJ2-3, with D perhaps given as TRBD1 or TRBD2 (5 bases each). Germline-derived CDR1 and CDR2 are SQVTM and ANQGSEA. This CDR3 is 14 amino acids long. V was shortened by 4 bases and J by 0 bases, with 11 bases between the two germline ends. The CDR3 DNA sequence: TGCAGCGTTGTATGGGGGTCTAGCACAGATACGCAGTATTTT. Its translation is CSVVWGSSTDTQYF.

This clonotype was observed at least ten times. Because the library targeted alpha chains, this beta chain is an off-target read whose size means little. The gene calls are TRBV9 and TRBJ2-2; D is uncertain. The CDR3 has 13 amino acids. Germline CDR1 is SGDLS and CDR2 is YYNGEE. V was trimmed by 6 bases and J by 6 bases, leaving 12 bases between them. In DNA, the CDR3 is TGTGCCAGCAATGTTGGCGGCGCCGGGGAGCTGTTTTTT. Protein product: CASNVGGAGELFF.

By its share, this clonotype is medium-sized. A library prepared for alpha chains yielded this beta chain as an off-target read; its size is of little meaning. This chain connects TRBV12-3 or TRBV12-4 to TRBJ1-1, with 7 bases fitting TRBD1. There are 15 residues in the CDR3. With 5 bases clipped from V and 2 bases from J, the junction kept 8 bases outside the gene matches. CDR3 nucleotide sequence: TGTGCCAGCAGTATCTCCGGGACAGTCAACACTGAAGCTTTCTTT. It specifies CASSISGTVNTEAFF.

Turning to this clonotype: The library was prepared for alpha chains; this beta chain is a stray read, so its frequency means little. V and J are TRBV5-1 and TRBJ1-1, with TRBD1 as a possible D gene (6 bases). V lost 0 bases and J 3 bases, leaving 12 bases between the germline ends. The germline V gene has CDR1 SGHRS and CDR2 YFSETQ. The CDR3 consists of 15 residues. The CDR3 reads CASSLGRQGHTEAFF. In DNA form, the CDR3 reads TGCGCCAGCAGCTTGGGACGGCAGGGGCACACTGAAGCTTTCTTT.

On this clonotype itself: As an off-target read in a library built for alpha chains, this beta chain has a frequency of little significance. The rearrangement uses TRBV10-3 and TRBJ1-2; 7 bases match TRBD1. Germline-derived CDR1 and CDR2 are ENHRY and SYGVKD. V lost 4 bases and J lost 4; bases outside the gene matches: 6. CDR3 length equals 14 residues. CDR3 DNA sequence: TGTGCCATCAGTGTTTTACAGGGGACCTATGGCTACACCTTC. Protein product: CAISVLQGTYGYTF.

This clonotype was found many times. This beta chain came through as a stray read in a library set up for alpha chains, and its size says little. The genes are TRBV28 and TRBJ2-7; the match to TRBD2 covers 8 bases. The CDR3 is made up of 15 amino acids. Germline CDR1 and CDR2: MDHEN and SYDVKM. The V and J ends lost 0 bases and 3 bases, in that order; junction bases with no gene match: 4. The CDR3 spells CASSLWGGRHYEQYF. The CDR3, as DNA: TGTGCCAGCAGTTTATGGGGCGGGAGGCACTACGAGCAGTACTTC.

As regards this clonotype: The size of this beta chain means little, since it is a stray read in a library made for alpha chains. The chain carries TRBV5-1 and TRBJ2-2, with D possibly matching TRBD1 (6 bases). This CDR3 has 16 amino acids. The germline CDR1 and CDR2 sequences are SGHRS and YFSETQ. V was shortened by 3 bases and J by 0 bases, with 12 bases between the two germline ends. The DNA of the CDR3 is TGCGCCAGCAGCTCAGACAGGTTATCGAACACCGGGGAGCTGTTTTTT. It encodes CASSSDRLSNTGELFF.